This record looks at one T cell receptor (beta chain) sequence and its context. These data belong to a study of CD8 T cells in Susac syndrome. From blood CD8+ and CD4+ T cells, TCR beta sequences were generated. The multiple sclerosis control group consisted of treatment-naive patients whose relapsing-remitting disease, which was either stable or active, fulfilled revised McDonald criteria. Germline V CDR1 and CDR2: LNHDA, SQIVND (reference sequence). V dropped 1 base and J dropped 4 bases, with 14 bases sitting between them. CDR3 size: 16 residues. Random hexamers were used to reverse transcribe an amount of roughly 0.5 to 1 ug RNA. Across 54 Vbeta and 13 Jbeta, immunoSEQ multiplex PCR amplified TCR beta CDR3. Via MiXCR, TCRdb re-called the immunoSEQ multiplex PCR reads, giving one row per CDR3 protein. This sample has fewer than 350,000 distinct CDR3 sequences, with approximately 85% found just once.

The chain has TRBV19 and TRBJ2-1; weak D call: TRBD2 (6 bases). The TCR was taken from a human donor with multiple sclerosis. The specimen sequenced was CD8+ T cells from PBMCs. The CDR3 bases are TGTGCCAGTAGTATAGGGTTGAGCGGGCTTTACAATGAGCAGTTCTTC. This sequence encodes CASSIGLSGLYNEQFF.